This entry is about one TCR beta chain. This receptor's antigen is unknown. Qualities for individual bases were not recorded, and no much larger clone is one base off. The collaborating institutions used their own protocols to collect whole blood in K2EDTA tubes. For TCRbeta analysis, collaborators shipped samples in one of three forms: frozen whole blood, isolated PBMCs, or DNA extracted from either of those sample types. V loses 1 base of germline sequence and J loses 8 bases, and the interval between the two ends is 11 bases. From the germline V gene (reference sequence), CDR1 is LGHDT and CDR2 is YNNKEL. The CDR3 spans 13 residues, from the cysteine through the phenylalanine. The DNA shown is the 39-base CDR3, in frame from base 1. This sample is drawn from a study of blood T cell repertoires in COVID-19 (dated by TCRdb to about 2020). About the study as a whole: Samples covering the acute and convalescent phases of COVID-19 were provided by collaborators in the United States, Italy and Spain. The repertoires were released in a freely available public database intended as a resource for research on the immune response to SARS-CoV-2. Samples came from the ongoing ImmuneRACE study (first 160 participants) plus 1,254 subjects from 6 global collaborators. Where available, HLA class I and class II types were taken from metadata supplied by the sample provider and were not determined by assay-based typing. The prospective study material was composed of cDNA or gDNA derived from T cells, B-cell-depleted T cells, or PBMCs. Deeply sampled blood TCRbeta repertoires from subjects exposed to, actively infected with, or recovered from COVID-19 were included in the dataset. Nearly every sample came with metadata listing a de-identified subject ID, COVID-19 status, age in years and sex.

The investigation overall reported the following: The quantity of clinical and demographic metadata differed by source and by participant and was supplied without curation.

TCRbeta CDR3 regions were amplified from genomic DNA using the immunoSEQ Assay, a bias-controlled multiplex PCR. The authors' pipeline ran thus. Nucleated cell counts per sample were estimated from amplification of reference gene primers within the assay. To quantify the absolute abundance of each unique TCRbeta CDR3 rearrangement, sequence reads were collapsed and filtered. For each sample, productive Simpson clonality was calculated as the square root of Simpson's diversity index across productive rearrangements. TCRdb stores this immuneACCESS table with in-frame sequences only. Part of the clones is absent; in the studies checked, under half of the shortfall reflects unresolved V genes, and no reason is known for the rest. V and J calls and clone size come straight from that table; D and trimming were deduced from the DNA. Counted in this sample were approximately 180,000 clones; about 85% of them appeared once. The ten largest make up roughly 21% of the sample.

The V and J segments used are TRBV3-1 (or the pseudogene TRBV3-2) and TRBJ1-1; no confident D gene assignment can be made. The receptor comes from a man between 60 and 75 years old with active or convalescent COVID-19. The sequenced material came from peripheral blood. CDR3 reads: CASSQGFGVEAFF. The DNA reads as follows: TGTGCCAGCAGCCAAGGGTTCGGGGTAGAAGCTTTCTTT.